This entry lists 24 T cell receptor beta chains sequenced from one sample in a study of blood T cell repertoires in COVID-19. Sequencing was performed with immunoSEQ multiplex PCR; in TCRdb, only in-frame clones are kept and a portion is missing. The data show 400,000 to 450,000 clones, 90% seen once. Material for sequencing was PBMCs or T cells enriched from blood (not recorded which). Receptor source: a man between 18 and 29 years old who had recovered from COVID-19.

This clone was detected only once. The chain combines TRBV6-5 with TRBJ2-3; 9 bases map to TRBD2. V lost 5 bases, J lost 4 bases, and 7 bases stayed unmatched. This CDR3 region has 15 residues. In germline, CDR1 is MNHEY, CDR2 SVGAGI. CDR3 protein: CASSQPSGVADTQYF. DNA of the CDR3: TGTGCCAGCAGTCAACCTAGCGGGGTAGCAGATACGCAGTATTTT.

J is TRBJ2-3 and V is TRBV10-1; TRBD2 might be the D (6 bases). This CDR3 contains 16 residues. The V end lost 2 bases, the J end lost 4 bases, and 16 bases lay between the germline ends. Looked up from germline, CDR1 is WNHNN and CDR2 is SYGVQD (reference sequence). The CDR3 spells CASSERDGRGSDTQYF. CDR3 nucleotides: TGCGCCAGCAGTGAGCGGGACGGGAGAGGGTCAGATACGCAGTATTTT.

V usage is TRBV18 and J usage is TRBJ2-7; 11 bases are a match to TRBD2. The germline gives CDR1 KGHSH, CDR2 LQKENI. The ends lost 1 base at V and 5 bases at J; junction bases unmatched: 4. CDR3 size: 15 residues. The CDR3 bases are TGTGCCAGCTCACCACTAGCGGGGGGGGAAAACGAGCAGTACTTC. As protein: CASSPLAGGENEQYF.

The gene calls are TRBV28 and TRBJ2-6, with TRBD2 as a possible D gene (7 bases). There are 16 residues in the CDR3. V dropped 6 bases and J dropped 0 bases, with 12 bases sitting between them. Germline V gene lookup returns CDR1 MDHEN and CDR2 SYDVKM. CDR3 sequence: CASRGGGNSGANVLTF. The DNA of the CDR3 is TGTGCCAGCAGGGGAGGGGGTAACTCTGGGGCCAACGTCCTGACTTTC.

This chain joins TRBV7-9 and TRBJ2-7; TRBD2 aligns across 7 bases. The CDR3 has 16 residues. Per the germline V gene, CDR1 is SEHNR and CDR2 is FQNEAQ (reference sequence). V was pared by 2 bases and J by 2 bases, with 9 bases of the junction left unmatched. The CDR3 loop is CASSLSFGGSAYEQYF. The DNA for the CDR3 is TGTGCCAGCAGCTTATCCTTTGGCGGGAGCGCCTACGAGCAGTACTTC.

The V call is TRBV10-1, the J call TRBJ2-1, with 13 bases that match TRBD2. This CDR3 region has 16 residues. Germline trimming cut 3 bases from V and 8 bases from J; bases unmatched to any gene: 7. The germline V gene has CDR1 WNHNN and CDR2 SYGVQD (reference sequence). The CDR3 DNA sequence: TGCGCCAGCAGTGAACTGGGACTAGCGGGAAGGTATGAGCAGTTCTTC. Amino acid sequence: CASSELGLAGRYEQFF.

This chain links TRBV5-1 with TRBJ1-3; the match to TRBD1 covers 7 bases. The CDR3 loop spans 14 amino acids. Germline V gene lookup returns CDR1 SGHRS and CDR2 YFSETQ. With 4 bases clipped from V and 6 bases from J, the junction kept 7 bases outside the gene matches. Here the CDR3 reads CASSATGPENTIYF. CDR3 nucleotide sequence: TGCGCCAGCAGCGCGACAGGGCCCGAAAACACCATATATTTT.

The chain is built from TRBV6-5 and TRBJ1-6, with 8 bases aligning to TRBD1. From germline, CDR1 is MNHEY and CDR2 SVGAGI. CDR3 size: 15 residues. V shed 7 bases, J shed 6 bases, and the junction held 8 bases outside the gene matches. The CDR3 protein is CASTQRDRSNSPLHF. DNA for the CDR3: TGTGCCAGCACCCAAAGGGACAGGAGTAATTCACCCCTCCACTTT.

This chain links TRBV11-2 with TRBJ2-7; D is unclear. V was clipped by 3 bases and J by 3 bases, with 9 bases between them. Germline V CDR1 and CDR2: SGHAT, FQNNGV. The CDR3 is 13 residues long. CDR3 in amino acids: CASSFLTNYEQYF. The CDR3 coding sequence is TGTGCCAGCAGCTTCCTAACCAACTACGAGCAGTACTTC.

This clone appeared once. The chain carries TRBV19 and TRBJ1-2; D unresolved. The V gene lost 3 bases and the J gene lost 8 bases, with 13 bases spanning the gap. Germline assignment: CDR1 LNHDA and CDR2 SQIVND (reference sequence). The CDR3 runs 13 residues. CDR3 in DNA: TGTGCCAGTAGTATCAGGTGGGGAGTGGGCTACACCTTC. It codes for CASSIRWGVGYTF. Together with reference TRBV19 and TRBJ1-2, the CDR3 gives the full variable domain: DGGITQSPKYLFRKEGQNVTLSCEQNLNHDAMYWYRQDPGQGLRLIYYSQIVNDFQKGDIAEGYSVSREKKESFPLTVTSAQKNPTAFYLCASSIRWGVGYTFGSGTRLTVV.

The genes are TRBV7-9 and TRBJ2-3; tentatively, D is TRBD1 (6 bases). Germline lookup yields CDR1 SEHNR and CDR2 FQNEAQ (reference sequence). There are 15 residues in the CDR3. V was shortened by 5 bases and J by 0 bases, with 12 bases between the two germline ends. This CDR3 reads CASSPVTGSTDTQYF. The CDR3 DNA reads as TGTGCCAGCAGCCCAGTGACAGGTAGCACAGATACGCAGTATTTT.

The V call is TRBV12-3 or TRBV12-4, the J call TRBJ1-1; tentative D call: TRBD1 (5 bases). This CDR3 spans 13 amino acids. Trimming left V 4 bases short and J 4 bases short, with 10 bases between. CDR3 protein: CASSSRVRTEAFF. The CDR3 DNA follows: TGTGCCAGCAGTTCCAGGGTTCGCACTGAAGCTTTCTTT.

The CDR3 sequence: CASSQEATPRSGNTIYF. The CDR3 bases are TGCGCCAGCAGCCAAGAGGCGACACCAAGGTCCGGAAACACCATATATTTT. This chain uses TRBV4-1 with TRBJ1-3; D is unresolved. The V gene's germline CDR1 is MGHRA and CDR2 YSYEKL. The V end lost 0 bases, the J end lost 4 bases, and 16 bases lay between the germline ends. This CDR3 region has 17 residues.

This chain connects TRBV19 to TRBJ1-3; D gene uncertain. This CDR3 is 13 amino acids long. Germline lookup yields CDR1 LNHDA and CDR2 SQIVND (reference sequence). The V gene lost 9 bases and the J gene lost 2 bases, with 11 bases spanning the gap. The CDR3 bases are TGTGCCAGCAGCAGGTCGACTGGAAACACCATATATTTT. It codes for CASSRSTGNTIYF.

In DNA form, the CDR3 reads TGTGCCATCAACACCGGGACAGGGGCCTACAATGAGCAGTTCTTC. This sequence encodes CAINTGTGAYNEQFF. V and J are TRBV10-3 and TRBJ2-1, with TRBD1 identical over 10 bases. The germline V gene has CDR1 ENHRY and CDR2 SYGVKD. Losses at the gene ends were 7 bases for V and 2 bases for J; bases not matched to a gene: 5. The CDR3 totals 15 residues.

The sample holds a few counts of this clone. The V call is TRBV25-1, the J call TRBJ1-2; D gene uncertain. This CDR3 has 15 residues. Germline V gives CDR1 MGHDK, CDR2 SYGVNS. The V end lost 2 bases, the J end lost 7 bases, and 17 bases lay between the germline ends. The CDR3 DNA reads TGTGCCAGCAGTGAAGTTGACGGCCGAGGAGCTGGCTACACCTTC. This translates into CASSEVDGRGAGYTF.

The chain uses TRBV7-3 and TRBJ2-7, with D tentatively TRBD1 (6 bases). Germline V gene lookup returns CDR1 SGHTA and CDR2 FQGTGA. The length of the CDR3 is 13 residues. V lost 3 bases and J 3 bases, leaving 9 bases between the germline ends. CDR3: CASSLGQNYEQYF. The CDR3 DNA follows: TGTGCCAGCAGCTTGGGACAAAACTACGAGCAGTACTTC.

The chain uses TRBV4-1 and TRBJ1-1, with D hard to call. The CDR3 is 13 amino acids. Germline V CDR1 and CDR2: MGHRA, YSYEKL. V was pared by 4 bases and J by 4 bases, with 10 bases between. The CDR3 region has the DNA TGCGCCAGCAGCCGGCAGAAGTCCACTGAAGCTTTCTTT. Its protein product is CASSRQKSTEAFF.

This sequence joins TRBV5-1 and TRBJ2-7, with 11 nucleotides matching TRBD1. The CDR3 is made up of 15 amino acids. V trimming: 3 bases; J trimming: 4 bases; junction bases outside the gene matches: 6. Germline values: CDR1 SGHRS, CDR2 YFSETQ. The chain's CDR3 is CASSSGQGALYEQYF. The CDR3 bases are TGCGCCAGCAGCTCAGGACAGGGGGCGTTGTACGAGCAGTACTTC.

V usage is TRBV18 and J usage is TRBJ2-3, with TRBD2 identical over 8 bases. Germline assignment: CDR1 KGHSH and CDR2 LQKENI. J lost 2 bases, V lost 6 bases, and 4 bases had no gene match. The CDR3 totals 14 residues. The CDR3 is CASSLAGSTDTQYF. CDR3 coding DNA: TGTGCCAGCTCGTTAGCGGGGTCCACAGATACGCAGTATTTT.

The J gene is TRBJ2-7, the V gene TRBV15, with D perhaps matching TRBD1 (6 bases). The V and J ends lost 1 base and 3 bases respectively, with 19 bases between them. Germline V CDR1 and CDR2: LNHNV, YYDKDF (reference sequence). The CDR3 totals 17 residues. The CDR3 region is CATSRVKGHRNDYEQYF. In nucleotides, the CDR3 is TGTGCCACCAGCAGAGTAAAGGGACACAGAAACGACTACGAGCAGTACTTC. Full variable domain (remainder filled in from reference TRBV15 and TRBJ2-7): DAMVIQNPRYQVTQFGKPVTLSCSQTLNHNVMYWYQQKSSQAPKLLFHYYDKDFNNEADTPDNFQSRRPNTSFCFLDIRSPGLGDTAMYLCATSRVKGHRNDYEQYFGPGTRLTVT.

V is TRBV3-1 (or the pseudogene TRBV3-2) and J is TRBJ2-7; D is uncertain. The CDR3 has 15 amino acids. V was cut by 1 base and J by 2 bases, with 12 bases left in between. CDR1 and CDR2 from the germline V gene are LGHDT and YNNKEL (reference sequence). The CDR3 here is CASSQGHSSPYEQYF. CDR3 sequence (DNA): TGTGCCAGCAGCCAAGGGCACAGTTCCCCCTACGAGCAGTACTTC.

In its sample, this clone was seen a few times. The V call is TRBV27, the J call TRBJ2-7, with 10 bases lining up with TRBD2. J was trimmed by 3 bases and V by 11 bases; bases with no gene match: 19. CDR3 size: 17 residues. Germline V gene lookup returns CDR1 MNHEY and CDR2 SMNVEV (reference sequence). CDR3 sequence (DNA): TGTGCCGAATCTAGCGGGAGTTCCCCGTCTACGATCTACGAGCAGTACTTC. Its protein is CAESSGSSPSTIYEQYF.

CDR3 in amino acids: CASRYRRGNTEAFF. For the CDR3, the DNA is TGTGCCAGCAGGTATCGCAGGGGGAACACTGAAGCTTTCTTT. This chain connects TRBV5-8 to TRBJ1-1; D may be TRBD1 (6 bases). Trimming took 5 bases from V and 1 from J, leaving 12 bases between them. This CDR3 is 14 amino acids long. Germline V gene sequence: CDR1 SGHTS, CDR2 YDEGEE.